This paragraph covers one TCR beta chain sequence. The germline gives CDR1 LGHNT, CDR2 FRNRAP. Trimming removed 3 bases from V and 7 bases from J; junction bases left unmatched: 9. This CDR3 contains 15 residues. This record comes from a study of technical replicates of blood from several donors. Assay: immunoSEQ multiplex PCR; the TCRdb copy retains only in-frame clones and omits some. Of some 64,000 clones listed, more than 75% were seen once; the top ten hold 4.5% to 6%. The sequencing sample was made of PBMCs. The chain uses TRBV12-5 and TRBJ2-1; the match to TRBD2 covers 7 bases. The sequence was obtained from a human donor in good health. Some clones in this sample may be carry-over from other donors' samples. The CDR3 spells CASGFGTKGVNEQFF. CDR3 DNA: TGTGCTAGTGGTTTCGGGACTAAAGGAGTGAATGAGCAGTTCTTC. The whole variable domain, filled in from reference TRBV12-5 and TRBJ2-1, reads DARVTQTPRHKVTEMGQEVTMRCQPILGHNTVFWYRQTMMQGLELLAYFRNRAPLDDSGMPKDRFSAEMPDATLATLKIQPSEPRDSAVYFCASGFGTKGVNEQFFGPGTRLTVL.